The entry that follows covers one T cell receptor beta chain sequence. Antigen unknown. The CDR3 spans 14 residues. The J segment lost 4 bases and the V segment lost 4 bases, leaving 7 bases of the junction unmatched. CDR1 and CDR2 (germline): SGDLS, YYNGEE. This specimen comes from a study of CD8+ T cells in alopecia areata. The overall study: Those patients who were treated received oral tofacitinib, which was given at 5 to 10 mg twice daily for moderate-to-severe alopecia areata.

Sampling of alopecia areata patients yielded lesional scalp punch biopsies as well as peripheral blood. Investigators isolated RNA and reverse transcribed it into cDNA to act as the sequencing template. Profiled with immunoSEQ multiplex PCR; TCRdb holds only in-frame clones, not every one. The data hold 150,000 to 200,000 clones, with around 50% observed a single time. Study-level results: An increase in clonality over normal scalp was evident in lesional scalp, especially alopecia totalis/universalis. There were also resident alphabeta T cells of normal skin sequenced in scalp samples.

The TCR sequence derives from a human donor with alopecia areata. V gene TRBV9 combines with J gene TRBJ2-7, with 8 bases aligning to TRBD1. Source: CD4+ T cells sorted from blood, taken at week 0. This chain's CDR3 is CASSPGQGAYEQYF. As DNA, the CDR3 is TGTGCCAGCAGCCCCGGTCAGGGGGCATACGAGCAGTACTTC.